This TCR beta chain appears in the sequencing data of a study of tumor-infiltrating lymphocytes in localized non-small cell lung cancer (dated by TCRdb to the early 2020s). At the level of the whole study: The cohort covered several histologies, both smokers and never-smokers, and patients whose samples were collected after neoadjuvant chemotherapy. Each patient provided resected tumor tissue plus uninvolved lung tissue from the same patient, with the uninvolved lung tissue described as non-adjacent to the tumor. A total of around 50 patients were part of the paired comparison of immunoSEQ T-cell fraction between tumor and uninvolved lung. TCR sequencing was one of several integrated assays, alongside flow cytometry, multiplex immunofluorescence, RNA-seq, exome sequencing and proteomics, applied to the same patients. In total, the ICON cohort consisted of over a hundred surgical patients with localized non-small cell lung cancer who had their tumors resected. The paper's findings and limits, for the study overall: Higher T cell infiltration in tumors than in uninvolved lung tissue was supported by TCRbeta sequencing, consistent with immunofluorescence CD3 counts. No difference in TCR-derived T-cell fraction was observed between the flow cytometry-defined immunotypes IM1 (good prognosis) and IM2 (poor prognosis). Assay coverage varied across patients depending on available tissue quantity, so only a subset of the cohort had TCR sequencing. Different pieces of the same tissue were used for different assays, so technical variation could not be separated from intratumor heterogeneity.

The T-cell fraction in tumor and uninvolved lung tissue was obtained from TCR sequencing using the immunoSEQ assay. As for the original processing: For survival analysis, patients were divided into high (upper tertile) and low (lower two tertiles) T-cell fraction groups, which were compared by log-rank test. A signed-rank test was used to test paired tumor versus uninvolved lung differences in T-cell fraction. TCRdb stores this immuneACCESS table with in-frame sequences only. Part of the clones is absent; in the studies checked, under half of the shortfall reflects unresolved V genes, and no reason is known for the rest. Clone size and V and J calls were adopted from that table, with D and trimming inferred from the DNA. Here the sample has fewer than 15,000 clones; about 72% occur a single time. Approximately 11% of the sample rests with the top ten. CDR1 MDHEN and CDR2 SYDVKM are derived from the germline V gene. V loses 6 bases, J loses 2 bases, and the germline ends lie 17 bases apart. Reading from cysteine to phenylalanine, the CDR3 counts 16 amino acids. Only the CDR3 DNA is retained, 48 bases long and in frame from the first base.

Comment on this clone: There is no known antigen for this receptor. Base qualities were left out, and no much larger clone turns up one base away.

Patient enrollment in ICON started in early 2016, and the final patient was enrolled in 2018. Fresh tumor and matched uninvolved tissue for in-depth immune analyses, including TCR sequencing, were collected from a subcohort of around 80 patients. DNA for TCR sequencing was isolated from bulk tissue, and no cell sorting was done. Here the chain combines TRBV28 and TRBJ2-1, with no reliable assignment of the D segment. Material: uninvolved lung tissue not adjacent to the tumor. This receptor was taken from a human donor with non-small cell lung cancer. The encoded CDR3 is CASSRTHVGPYNEQFF. The DNA sequence is as follows: TGTGCCAGCAGCCGTACTCATGTAGGTCCCTACAATGAGCAGTTCTTC. Outside the CDR3, residues come from the reference TRBV28 and TRBJ2-1 proteins, so the full variable domain is: DVKVTQSSRYLVKRTGEKVFLECVQDMDHENMFWYRQDPGLGLRLIYFSYDVKMKEKGDIPEGYSVSREKKERFSLILESASTNQTSMYLCASSRTHVGPYNEQFFGPGTRLTVL.